This passage covers 21 T cell receptor beta chains from one sample sequenced in a study of blood T cell repertoires in COVID-19. Libraries were prepared by immunoSEQ multiplex PCR; TCRdb keeps only in-frame clonotypes and omits some of them. Altogether approximately 500,000 clones are present, about 89% being singletons, with the ten largest covering around 7.8%. Sample: peripheral blood. The receptor source for this set is a woman aged 45-59 years with COVID-19, enrolled during active disease.

V is TRBV5-4 and J is TRBJ2-7; 8 nucleotides line up with TRBD1. The V and J ends lost 3 bases and 3 bases, in that order; junction bases with no gene match: 8. Per germline, CDR1 SGHNT and CDR2 YYREEE (reference sequence). CDR3 length equals 15 residues. The CDR3 protein is CASSSRGQVIYEQYF. Here the CDR3 DNA reads TGTGCCAGCAGCTCCCGGGGACAGGTCATCTACGAGCAGTACTTC.

The chain is built from TRBV7-2 and TRBJ1-1; TRBD1 is a possible D gene (5 bases). Trimming cost V 5 bases and J 7 bases, with 11 bases left between them. This CDR3 is built from 12 residues. The germline gives CDR1 SGHTA, CDR2 FQGNSA. The CDR3 coding sequence is TGTGCCAGCAGCGATCCCGGGGGTGAAGCTTTCTTT. Its protein is CASSDPGGEAFF.

The chain has TRBV27 and TRBJ1-6, with 10 bases lining up with TRBD1. Germline loops: CDR1 MNHEY, CDR2 SMNVEV (reference sequence). The CDR3 covers 17 residues. J lost 2 bases, V lost 3 bases, and 4 bases had no gene match. The CDR3 bases are TGTGCCAGCAGTTTCGGGACAGGGGCCCCCTATAATTCACCCCTCCACTTT. It specifies CASSFGTGAPYNSPLHF.

The rearrangement links TRBV5-1 to TRBJ2-2; D gene uncertain. V lost 2 bases and J lost 3, with 8 bases in between. Germline values: CDR1 SGHRS, CDR2 YFSETQ. The CDR3 contains 14 residues. The CDR3 coding sequence is TGCGCCAGCAGCTTCTACGAGTACACCGGGGAGCTGTTTTTT. This codes for CASSFYEYTGELFF.

This clone has just one count. This CDR3 reads CASSRAGEQYF. In DNA, the CDR3 is TGTGCCAGCAGCCGGGCAGGCGAGCAGTACTTC. The chain recombines TRBV4-2 with TRBJ2-7; D is unresolved. CDR3 length equals 11 residues. V gave up 4 bases and J gave up 6 bases, with 7 bases separating them. Germline V gene lookup returns CDR1 LGHNA and CDR2 YNFKEQ.

The chain employs TRBV7-3 and TRBJ2-1, with D maybe TRBD1 (6 bases). Trimming took 1 base from V and 3 from J, leaving 16 bases between them. Germline V gene sequence: CDR1 SGHTA, CDR2 FQGTGA. The CDR3 sequence is 17 residues long. CDR3 sequence: CASSLRNVKGVYNEQFF. CDR3 nucleotide sequence: TGTGCCAGCAGCTTAAGAAATGTAAAGGGGGTCTACAATGAGCAGTTCTTC.

The chain uses TRBV5-4 and TRBJ1-2; 11 positions match TRBD1. Germline V gene lookup returns CDR1 SGHNT and CDR2 YYREEE (reference sequence). With 2 bases clipped from V and 8 bases from J, the junction kept 8 bases outside the gene matches. The CDR3 is 15 amino acids. The CDR3, as DNA: TGTGCCAGCAGCTTTATCGGGACAGGGGGTGGCGGCTACACCTTC. Its translation is CASSFIGTGGGGYTF.

The rearrangement uses TRBV28 and TRBJ1-2; no clear D gene. This CDR3 has 14 amino acids. The V gene's germline CDR1 is MDHEN and CDR2 SYDVKM. V gave up 3 bases and J gave up 6 bases, with 14 bases separating them. The CDR3 DNA reads TGTGCCAGCAGTTTCAGATCGGACTGGGATGGCTACACCTTC. Translation: CASSFRSDWDGYTF.

The chain combines TRBV5-4 with TRBJ2-7; TRBD2 matches at 14 bases. The CDR3 length is 15 residues. V lost 3 bases to trimming and J lost 5 bases; unmatched junction nucleotides: 4. Germline V gene sequence: CDR1 SGHNT, CDR2 YYREEE (reference sequence). The CDR3 reads CASSSGLAGGDEQYF. The CDR3 DNA sequence: TGTGCCAGCAGCTCCGGACTAGCGGGGGGCGACGAGCAGTACTTC.

This rearrangement joins TRBV4-2 to TRBJ1-3; 7 nucleotides line up with TRBD1. The CDR3 is 16 residues long. Germline CDR1 is LGHNA and CDR2 is YNFKEQ. With 4 bases clipped from V and 0 bases from J, the junction kept 6 bases outside the gene matches. The CDR3: CASSPTGRSSGNTIYF. CDR3 nucleotide sequence: TGTGCCAGCAGCCCGACAGGGCGTAGCTCTGGAAACACCATATATTTT.

The chain carries TRBV30 and TRBJ2-1; TRBD1 matches at 7 bases. The CDR3 is 14 residues long. V lost 5 bases, J lost 0 bases, and 4 bases stayed unmatched. Germline V gene data show CDR1 as GTSNPN and CDR2 as SVGIG (reference sequence). Here the CDR3 DNA reads TGTGCCTGGCAGGACAGGCCCTCCTACAATGAGCAGTTCTTC. Encoded protein: CAWQDRPSYNEQFF.

This chain connects TRBV24-1 to TRBJ1-2; maybe TRBD1 (5 bases). Germline V gene data show CDR1 as KGHDR and CDR2 as SFDVKD. V dropped 2 bases and J dropped 5 bases, with 8 bases sitting between them. The CDR3 runs 13 residues. The CDR3, as DNA: TGTGCCACCAGTGATTGGGGCGAGTATGGCTACACCTTC. As protein: CATSDWGEYGYTF.

The chain carries TRBV28 and TRBJ2-7, with 9 positions matching TRBD1. With 5 bases clipped from V and 5 bases from J, the junction kept 4 bases outside the gene matches. Germline V CDR1 and CDR2: MDHEN, SYDVKM. The CDR3 spans 13 residues. The CDR3 sequence: CASSGGTGHEQYF. CDR3 coding DNA: TGTGCCAGCAGTGGTGGGACAGGGCACGAGCAGTACTTC.

The rearrangement joins TRBV5-4 to TRBJ2-1; D is uncertain. The CDR3 is made up of 14 amino acids. Germline V CDR1 and CDR2: SGHNT, YYREEE (reference sequence). Trimming removed 0 bases at V and 2 bases at J, with 6 bases between. The DNA for the CDR3 is TGTGCCAGCAGCTTGGTTGAGGCCTACAATGAGCAGTTCTTC. This sequence encodes CASSLVEAYNEQFF.

The chain has TRBV27 and TRBJ2-5, with 9 bases lining up with TRBD2. Unmatched junction bases numbered 4, after V lost 1 base and J lost 4 bases. The V gene's germline CDR1 is MNHEY and CDR2 SMNVEV (reference sequence). The CDR3 totals 15 residues. The CDR3 is CASSLLAGEGETQYF. Written as DNA, the CDR3 is TGTGCCAGCAGTTTATTAGCGGGGGAGGGAGAGACCCAGTACTTC.

V gene TRBV5-1 combines with J gene TRBJ1-1, with D hard to call. The V and J ends lost 1 base and 1 base respectively, with 8 bases between them. Germline V lookup: CDR1 SGHRS, CDR2 YFSETQ. The CDR3 covers 14 residues. The CDR3 nucleotides read TGCGCCAGCAGCTTGCGCCCGGGGAACACTGAAGCTTTCTTT. Protein product: CASSLRPGNTEAFF.

The V and J genes are TRBV29-1 and TRBJ2-7; 9 nucleotides match TRBD2. V lost 7 bases, J lost 1 base, and 14 bases stayed unmatched. Germline assignment: CDR1 SQVTM and CDR2 ANQGSEA. The CDR3 is 16 amino acids. Here the CDR3 DNA reads TGCAGCGCTTATACCGGGACTAGCTCTGGGTCCTACGAGCAGTACTTC. Protein sequence: CSAYTGTSSGSYEQYF.

The V gene is TRBV28, the J gene TRBJ2-7; 7 bases agree with TRBD1. This CDR3 has 15 residues. CDR1 and CDR2 from the germline V gene are MDHEN and SYDVKM. J gave up 0 bases and V 6 bases, and 8 bases lay outside the gene matches. CDR3 loop: CASSLRDRLSYEQYF. CDR3 DNA sequence: TGTGCCAGCAGCCTCCGGGACAGACTCTCCTACGAGCAGTACTTC.

With regard to this clone: This sample includes further DNA sequences coding for the same CDR3. V and J are TRBV9 and TRBJ1-2; 7 nucleotides line up with TRBD1. V lost 8 bases, J lost 4 bases, and 8 bases stayed unmatched. The CDR3 has 13 amino acids. Germline loops: CDR1 SGDLS, CDR2 YYNGEE. The CDR3 loop is CASSSQGGYGYTF. CDR3 nucleotides: TGTGCCAGTAGCTCTCAGGGGGGCTATGGCTACACCTTC.

The J gene is TRBJ2-2, the V gene TRBV5-8, with a possible D match to TRBD2 (5 bases). This CDR3 is built from 16 residues. V was pared by 2 bases and J by 7 bases, with 18 bases between. The germline CDR1 and CDR2 sequences are SGHTS and YDEGEE. In DNA form, the CDR3 reads TGTGCCAGCAGCTTCGGCCCCCTCCTAGCCGGCGGGGAGCTGTTTTTT. Translated: CASSFGPLLAGGELFF.

The chain recombines TRBV7-8 with TRBJ1-2; 7 nucleotides line up with TRBD1. The CDR3 sequence is 14 residues long. Germline CDR1 is SGHVS and CDR2 is FQNEAQ. V gave up 1 base and J gave up 4 bases; unmatched junction bases: 3. The DNA for the CDR3 is TGTGCCAGCAGCTTAGGGACAGGCGGCTATGGCTACACCTTC. It yields the protein CASSLGTGGYGYTF.